These 18 T cell receptor beta chains were all obtained from the same sample, sequenced in a study of T cell responses to AZD1222 COVID-19 vaccine. Some clones are missing from TCRdb's copy, which holds only in-frame ones; the method was immunoSEQ multiplex PCR. The sample has 160,000 or so clones, approximately 86% seen once; the top ten hold roughly 6.9%. Here the sequenced sample was peripheral blood, taken after recovery from COVID-19. These receptors were taken from an adult who had recovered from COVID-19.

V and J are TRBV10-3 and TRBJ2-3; tentative D call: TRBD2 (7 bases). There are 14 residues in the CDR3. Looked up from germline, CDR1 is ENHRY and CDR2 is SYGVKD. The V gene lost 8 bases and the J gene lost 3 bases, with 15 bases spanning the gap. DNA of the CDR3: TGTGCCATCCAACGTGAGGGGGGGACAGATACGCAGTATTTT. Protein product: CAIQREGGTDTQYF.

The chain recombines TRBV3-1 (or the pseudogene TRBV3-2) with TRBJ1-2; D is ambiguous. The germline V and J ends were trimmed by 1 base and 2 bases, with 11 bases remaining between them. CDR3 length equals 15 residues. The V gene's germline CDR1 is LGHDT and CDR2 YNNKEL (reference sequence). CDR3: CASSQGVAANYGYTF. In nucleotides, the CDR3 is TGTGCCAGCAGCCAAGGAGTTGCGGCCAACTATGGCTACACCTTC.

V and J are TRBV21-1 and TRBJ2-1; TRBD2, the table's D call, lacks a check against the DNA. TRBV21-1 is reported as a pseudogene. The CDR3 consists of 20 residues. In DNA, the CDR3 is TGTGCCAGCAGCAAGCGGGAAACTAGCGGGGGCCTAAGCTCCTACAATGAGCAGTTCTTC. This gives the protein CASSKRETSGGLSSYNEQFF.

The rearrangement joins TRBV28 to TRBJ2-5, with D possibly TRBD1 on 5 matching bases. This CDR3 has 13 amino acids. Germline V CDR1 and CDR2: MDHEN, SYDVKM. Trimming removed 2 bases from V and 4 bases from J, with 8 bases in between. CDR3 region: CASSLLGAETQYF. CDR3 nucleotide sequence: TGTGCCAGCAGTTTACTAGGGGCAGAGACCCAGTACTTC. Complete variable domain (other parts from reference TRBV28 and TRBJ2-5): DVKVTQSSRYLVKRTGEKVFLECVQDMDHENMFWYRQDPGLGLRLIYFSYDVKMKEKGDIPEGYSVSREKKERFSLILESASTNQTSMYLCASSLLGAETQYFGPGTRLLVL.

V and J are TRBV28 and TRBJ1-1; perhaps TRBD1 as D (6 bases). Between the trimmed V and J ends, which lost 5 bases and 3 bases, there was a span of 19 bases. The CDR3 loop spans 16 amino acids. CDR1 is MDHEN and CDR2 is SYDVKM in the germline V gene. CDR3 sequence reads: CASSTYLRDTYTEAFF. CDR3 sequence (DNA): TGTGCCAGCAGTACATACCTCCGGGACACCTACACTGAAGCTTTCTTT.

This clone was detected a few times. The chain has TRBV11-1 and TRBJ2-3; D is perhaps TRBD2 (5 bases). Trimming pared 1 base from V and 5 bases from J, leaving 10 bases between. Per germline, CDR1 SGHAT and CDR2 FQDESV (reference sequence). The CDR3 is made up of 14 amino acids. The CDR3 DNA is TGTGCCAGCAGCTTAGATCTGGCGGGAGATACGCAGTATTTT. Residues: CASSLDLAGDTQYF. The whole variable domain, filled in from reference TRBV11-1 and TRBJ2-3, reads EAEVAQSPRYKITEKSQAVAFWCDPISGHATLYWYRQILGQGPELLVQFQDESVVDDSQLPKDRFSAERLKGVDSTLKIQPAELGDSAMYLCASSLDLAGDTQYFGPGTRLTVL.

The chain carries TRBV2 and TRBJ2-7; 7 bases fit TRBD1. CDR3 length: 15 residues. V gave up 6 bases and J gave up 1 base; unmatched junction bases: 9. The germline V gene has CDR1 SNHLY and CDR2 FYNNEI. The CDR3, as DNA: TGTGCCAGCAGCCCCGACAGGGAAAGGTCCTACGAGCAGTACTTC. It encodes CASSPDRERSYEQYF.

The rearrangement uses TRBV11-2 and TRBJ2-7; D gene uncertain. There are 12 residues in the CDR3. Trimming left V 3 bases short and J 2 bases short, with 5 bases between. Germline V gene data show CDR1 as SGHAT and CDR2 as FQNNGV. In DNA form, the CDR3 reads TGTGCCAGCAGCTTTACTCCCTACGAGCAGTACTTC. This encodes CASSFTPYEQYF.

The chain combines TRBV14 with TRBJ2-3; 7 positions agree with TRBD2. The CDR3 spans 16 residues. J was trimmed by 4 bases and V by 0 bases; bases with no gene match: 7. Germline CDR1 and CDR2: SGHDN and FVKESK. CDR3: CASSQDLSGAADTQYF. The CDR3 DNA reads TGTGCCAGCAGCCAAGATCTAAGCGGGGCTGCAGATACGCAGTATTTT.

A single count supports this clone. The J gene is TRBJ2-3, the V gene TRBV6-4; 7 nucleotides agree with TRBD2. V shed 7 bases and J 4 bases; nucleotides not matched to a gene: 8. The CDR3 is 14 amino acids. In germline, CDR1 is MRHNA, CDR2 SNTAGT. Written as DNA, the CDR3 is TGTGCCAGCAAAGCGGGATGGGGTGCAGATACGCAGTATTTT. This translates into CASKAGWGADTQYF.

This chain links TRBV24-1 with TRBJ2-2, with 13 bases that match TRBD2. This CDR3 spans 17 amino acids. V shed 0 bases, J shed 7 bases, and the junction held 4 bases outside the gene matches. Per germline, CDR1 KGHDR and CDR2 SFDVKD. The DNA for the CDR3 is TGTGCCACCAGTGATTTGGGACTAGCGGGAGACGGCGGGGAGCTGTTTTTT. It yields the protein CATSDLGLAGDGGELFF.

The chain employs TRBV19 and TRBJ2-7, with a tentative D call TRBD2 (5 bases). CDR1 LNHDA and CDR2 SQIVND come from the germline V gene (reference sequence). Trimming pared 3 bases from V and 3 bases from J, leaving 9 bases between. The length of the CDR3 is 13 residues. The CDR3 region has the DNA TGTGCCAGTAGTATCACTAGTGTCTACGAGCAGTACTTC. Its protein product is CASSITSVYEQYF.

CDR3 sequence reads: CASSYPTSGRSGANVLTF. The CDR3 bases are TGTGCCAGCAGTTACCCAACTAGCGGGAGGTCTGGGGCCAACGTCCTGACTTTC. The chain has TRBV28 and TRBJ2-6; 12 bases align to TRBD2. Unmatched junction bases numbered 5, after V lost 4 bases and J lost 1 base. Germline V gene sequence: CDR1 MDHEN, CDR2 SYDVKM. The CDR3 contains 18 residues.

J is TRBJ1-6 and V is TRBV5-1; D ambiguous. Looked up from germline, CDR1 is SGHRS and CDR2 is YFSETQ. CDR3 length: 15 amino acids. The V gene lost 4 bases and the J gene lost 6 bases, with 14 bases spanning the gap. CDR3 residues: CASSPQTTANSPLHF. Here the CDR3 DNA reads TGCGCCAGCAGCCCCCAGACAACAGCTAATTCACCCCTCCACTTT.

CDR3 sequence (DNA): TGTGCCAGCAGCCGGATACCCCCGGGACTAGCGGGGGGCCGAGGCACAGATACGCAGTATTTT. This codes for CASSRIPPGLAGGRGTDTQYF. The rearrangement joins TRBV14 to TRBJ2-3, with 15 nucleotides matching TRBD2. The ends lost 4 bases at V and 1 base at J; junction bases unmatched: 15. Germline CDR1 SGHDN, CDR2 FVKESK. There are 21 residues in the CDR3.

This clone showed up just once. The rearrangement joins TRBV29-1 to TRBJ1-2; D may be TRBD1 (5 bases). Germline V lookup: CDR1 SQVTM, CDR2 ANQGSEA. The CDR3 totals 14 residues. V was cut by 6 bases and J by 8 bases, with 22 bases left in between. The CDR3, as DNA: TGCAGCGTCCCCTGGGACTCGGATGGTATGGGCTACACCTTC. It encodes CSVPWDSDGMGYTF.

This clone was observed a few times. The chain is built from TRBV27 and TRBJ1-2, with 7 nucleotides matching TRBD1. Germline CDR1 is MNHEY and CDR2 is SMNVEV (reference sequence). V lost 5 bases, J lost 2 bases, and 5 bases stayed unmatched. The CDR3 runs 14 residues. The CDR3 sequence is CASSRQGPNYGYTF. The CDR3 DNA sequence: TGTGCCAGCAGTCGACAGGGTCCGAACTATGGCTACACCTTC.

The CDR3 bases are TGTGCCAGCAGTTACCTTACAGGGAACACTGAAGCTTTCTTT. Translating it yields CASSYLTGNTEAFF. The V gene is TRBV6-2 or TRBV6-3, the J gene TRBJ1-1; possibly TRBD1 for D (5 bases). This CDR3 has 14 amino acids. V was pared by 2 bases and J by 1 base, with 8 bases between. Germline CDR1 reads MNHEY; CDR2 reads SVGEGT.